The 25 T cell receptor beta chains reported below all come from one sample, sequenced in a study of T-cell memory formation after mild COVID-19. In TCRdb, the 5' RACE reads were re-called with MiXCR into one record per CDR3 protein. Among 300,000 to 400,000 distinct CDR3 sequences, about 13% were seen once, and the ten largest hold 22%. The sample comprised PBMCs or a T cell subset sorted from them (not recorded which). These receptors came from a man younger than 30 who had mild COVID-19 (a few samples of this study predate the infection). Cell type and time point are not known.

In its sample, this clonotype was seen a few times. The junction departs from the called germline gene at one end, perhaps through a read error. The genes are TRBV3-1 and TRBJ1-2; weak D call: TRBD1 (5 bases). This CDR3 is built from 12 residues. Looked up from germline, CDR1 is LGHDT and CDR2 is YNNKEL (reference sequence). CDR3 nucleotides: TGTGCCAGTCAGGGAGCGTACTATGGCTACTCCTTC. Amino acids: CASQGAYYGYSF.

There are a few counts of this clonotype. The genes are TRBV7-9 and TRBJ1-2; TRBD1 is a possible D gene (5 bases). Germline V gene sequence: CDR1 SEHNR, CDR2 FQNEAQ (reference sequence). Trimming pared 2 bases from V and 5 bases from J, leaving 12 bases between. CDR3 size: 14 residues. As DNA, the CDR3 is TGTGCCAGCAGCTTAACCGGGACCCCATATGGCTACACCTTC. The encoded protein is CASSLTGTPYGYTF.

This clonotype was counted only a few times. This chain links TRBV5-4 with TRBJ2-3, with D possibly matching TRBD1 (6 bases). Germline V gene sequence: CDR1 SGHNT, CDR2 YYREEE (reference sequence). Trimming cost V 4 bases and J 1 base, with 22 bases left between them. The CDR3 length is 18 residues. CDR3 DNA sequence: TGTGCCAGCAGCGCCGAGTCACAGGGTCTGCTAGGCACAGATACGCAGTATTTT. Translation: CASSAESQGLLGTDTQYF.

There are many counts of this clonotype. CDR3 DNA sequence: TGTGCCAGCAGTCAATCCTTGGAGGGCTACACCTTC. It codes for CASSQSLEGYTF. The chain joins TRBV6-6 to TRBJ1-2; no definite D call. The V end was cut by 5 bases, the J end by 8 bases, with 12 bases between. CDR1 is MNHNY and CDR2 is SVGAGI in the germline V gene (reference sequence). The CDR3 sequence is 12 residues long.

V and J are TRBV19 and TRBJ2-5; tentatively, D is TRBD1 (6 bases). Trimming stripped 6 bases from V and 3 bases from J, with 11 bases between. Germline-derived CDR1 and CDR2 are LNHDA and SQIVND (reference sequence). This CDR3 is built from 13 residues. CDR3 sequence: CASRTNREETQYF. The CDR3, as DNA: TGTGCCAGTAGGACGAACAGGGAAGAGACCCAGTACTTC.

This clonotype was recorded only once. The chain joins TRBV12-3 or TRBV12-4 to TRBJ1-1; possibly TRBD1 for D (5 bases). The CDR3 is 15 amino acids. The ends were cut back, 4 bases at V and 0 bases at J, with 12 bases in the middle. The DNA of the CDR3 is TGTGCCAGCAGTTCCGCCGGGACTGTGAACACTGAAGCTTTCTTT. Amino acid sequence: CASSSAGTVNTEAFF.

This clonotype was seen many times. The CDR3: CASSRSQNQETQYF. The CDR3 nucleotides are TGTGCCAGCAGCCGAAGCCAGAACCAAGAGACCCAGTACTTC. The rearrangement links TRBV7-3 to TRBJ2-5, with D unresolved. The germline V and J ends were trimmed by 5 bases and 0 bases, with 10 bases remaining between them. The CDR3 spans 14 residues. The V gene's germline CDR1 is SGHTA and CDR2 FQGTGA.

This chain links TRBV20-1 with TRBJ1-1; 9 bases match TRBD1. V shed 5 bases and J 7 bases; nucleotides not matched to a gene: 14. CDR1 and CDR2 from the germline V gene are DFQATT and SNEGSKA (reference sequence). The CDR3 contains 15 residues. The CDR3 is CSAPGQGANKHEAFF. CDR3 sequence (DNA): TGCAGTGCTCCGGGACAGGGAGCAAATAAGCATGAAGCTTTCTTT.

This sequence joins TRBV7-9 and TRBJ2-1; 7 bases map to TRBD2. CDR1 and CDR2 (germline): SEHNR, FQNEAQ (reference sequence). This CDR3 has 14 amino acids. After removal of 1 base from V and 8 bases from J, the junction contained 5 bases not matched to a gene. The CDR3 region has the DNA TGTGCCAGCAGCTTAGGCGGGGGTCCCGATGAGCAGTTCTTC. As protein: CASSLGGGPDEQFF.

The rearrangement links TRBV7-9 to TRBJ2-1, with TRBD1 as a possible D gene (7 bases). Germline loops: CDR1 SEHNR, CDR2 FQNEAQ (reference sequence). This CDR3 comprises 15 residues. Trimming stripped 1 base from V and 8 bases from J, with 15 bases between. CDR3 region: CASSLVRTGDYEQFF. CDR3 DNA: TGTGCCAGCAGCTTAGTTCGTACAGGGGACTATGAGCAGTTCTTC.

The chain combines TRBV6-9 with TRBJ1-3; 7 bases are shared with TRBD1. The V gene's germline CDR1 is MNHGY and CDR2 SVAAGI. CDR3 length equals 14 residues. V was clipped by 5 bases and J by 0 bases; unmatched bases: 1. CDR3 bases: TGTGCCAGCAGTGGGACAGACTCTGGAAACACCATATATTTT. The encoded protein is CASSGTDSGNTIYF.

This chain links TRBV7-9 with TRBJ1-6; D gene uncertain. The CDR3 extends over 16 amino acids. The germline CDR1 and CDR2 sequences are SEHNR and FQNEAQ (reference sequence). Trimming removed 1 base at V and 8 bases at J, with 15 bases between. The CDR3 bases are TGTGCCAGCAGCTTAGTACACCCGGGTTATCATTCACCCCTCCACTTT. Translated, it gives CASSLVHPGYHSPLHF. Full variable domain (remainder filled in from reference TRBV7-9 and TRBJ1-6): DTGVSQNPRHKITKRGQNVTFRCDPISEHNRLYWYRQTLGQGPEFLTYFQNEAQLEKSRLLSDRFSAERPKGSFSTLEIQRTEQGDSAMYLCASSLVHPGYHSPLHFGNGTRLTVT.

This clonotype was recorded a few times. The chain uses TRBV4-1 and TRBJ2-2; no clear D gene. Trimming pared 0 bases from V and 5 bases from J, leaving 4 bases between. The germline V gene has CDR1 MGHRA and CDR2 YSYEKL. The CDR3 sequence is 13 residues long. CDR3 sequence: CASSQDRTGELFF. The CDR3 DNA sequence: TGCGCCAGCAGCCAAGACAGGACCGGGGAGCTGTTTTTT.

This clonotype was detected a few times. The CDR3 region has the DNA TGTGCCTGGAGTCGGACAACTGAGCAGTACTTC. This codes for CAWSRTTEQYF. This sequence joins TRBV30 and TRBJ2-7; D may be TRBD1 (5 bases). The CDR3 has 11 amino acids. Germline CDR1 is GTSNPN and CDR2 is SVGIG (reference sequence). V gave up 2 bases and J gave up 7 bases, with 9 bases separating them. Variable domain in full (rest from reference TRBV30 and TRBJ2-7): SQTIHQWPATLVQPVGSPLSLECTVEGTSNPNLYWYRQAAGRGLQLLFYSVGIGQISSEVPQNLSASRPQDRQFILSSKKLLLSDSGFYLCAWSRTTEQYFGPGTRLTVT.

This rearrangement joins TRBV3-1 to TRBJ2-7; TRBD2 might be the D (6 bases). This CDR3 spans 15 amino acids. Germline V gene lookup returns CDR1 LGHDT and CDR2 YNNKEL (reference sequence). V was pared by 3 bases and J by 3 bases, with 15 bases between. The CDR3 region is CASSQSLGTFYEQYF. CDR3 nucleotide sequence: TGTGCCAGCAGCCAGTCGTTAGGGACTTTCTACGAGCAGTACTTC.

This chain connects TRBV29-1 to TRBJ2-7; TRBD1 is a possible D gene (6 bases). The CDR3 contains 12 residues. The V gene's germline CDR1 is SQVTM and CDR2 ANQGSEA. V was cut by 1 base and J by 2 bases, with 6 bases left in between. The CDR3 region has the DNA TGCAGCGTTGAAGGGGGGCCCTACGAGCAGTACTTC. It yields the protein CSVEGGPYEQYF.

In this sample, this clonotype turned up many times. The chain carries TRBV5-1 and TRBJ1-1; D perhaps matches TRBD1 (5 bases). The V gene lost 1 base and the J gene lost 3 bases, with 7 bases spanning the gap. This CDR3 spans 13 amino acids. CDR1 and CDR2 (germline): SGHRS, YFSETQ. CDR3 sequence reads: CASSLKQDTEAFF. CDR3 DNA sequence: TGCGCCAGCAGCTTGAAACAGGACACTGAAGCTTTCTTT.

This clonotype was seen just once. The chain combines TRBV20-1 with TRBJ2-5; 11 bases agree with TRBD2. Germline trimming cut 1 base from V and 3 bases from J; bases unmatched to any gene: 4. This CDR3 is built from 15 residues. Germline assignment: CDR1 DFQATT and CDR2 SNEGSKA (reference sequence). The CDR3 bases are TGCAGTGCTAGAGGAACTAGCGGGAGCAAAGAGACCCAGTACTTC. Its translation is CSARGTSGSKETQYF.

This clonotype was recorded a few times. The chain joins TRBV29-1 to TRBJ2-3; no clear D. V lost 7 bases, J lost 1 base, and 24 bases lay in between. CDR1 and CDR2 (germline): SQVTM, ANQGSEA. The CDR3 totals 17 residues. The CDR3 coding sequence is TGCAGCGCCACTCTCGTCCCTCTGGGGTGGGGCACAGATACGCAGTATTTT. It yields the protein CSATLVPLGWGTDTQYF.

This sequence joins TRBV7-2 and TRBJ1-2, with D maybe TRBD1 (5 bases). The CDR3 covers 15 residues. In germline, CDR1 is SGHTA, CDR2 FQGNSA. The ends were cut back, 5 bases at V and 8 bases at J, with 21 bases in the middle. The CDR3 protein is CASSPGDGSPWGYTF. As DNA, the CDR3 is TGTGCCAGCAGCCCGGGGGACGGATCGCCTTGGGGCTACACCTTC. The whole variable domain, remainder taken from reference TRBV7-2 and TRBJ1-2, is GAGVSQSPSNKVTEKGKDVELRCDPISGHTALYWYRQSLGQGLEFLIYFQGNSAPDKSGLPSDRFSAERTGGSVSTLTIQRTQQEDSAVYLCASSPGDGSPWGYTFGSGTRLTVV.

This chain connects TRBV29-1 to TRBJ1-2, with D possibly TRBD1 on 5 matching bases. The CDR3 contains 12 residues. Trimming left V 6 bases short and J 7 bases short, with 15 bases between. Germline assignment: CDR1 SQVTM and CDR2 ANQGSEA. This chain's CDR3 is CSVGGGVGGYTF. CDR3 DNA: TGCAGCGTCGGAGGAGGGGTGGGTGGCTACACCTTC. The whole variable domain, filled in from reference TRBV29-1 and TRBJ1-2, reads SAVISQKPSRDICQRGTSLTIQCQVDSQVTMMFWYRQQPGQSLTLIATANQGSEATYESGFVIDKFPISRPNLTFSTLTVSNMSPEDSSIYLCSVGGGVGGYTFGSGTRLTVV.

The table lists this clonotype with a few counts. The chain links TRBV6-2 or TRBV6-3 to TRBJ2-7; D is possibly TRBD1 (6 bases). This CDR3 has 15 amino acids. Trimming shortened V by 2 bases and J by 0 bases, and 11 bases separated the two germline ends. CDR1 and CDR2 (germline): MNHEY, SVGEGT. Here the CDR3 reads CASSYERGISYEQYF. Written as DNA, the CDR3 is TGTGCCAGCAGTTACGAGAGGGGGATCTCCTACGAGCAGTACTTC.

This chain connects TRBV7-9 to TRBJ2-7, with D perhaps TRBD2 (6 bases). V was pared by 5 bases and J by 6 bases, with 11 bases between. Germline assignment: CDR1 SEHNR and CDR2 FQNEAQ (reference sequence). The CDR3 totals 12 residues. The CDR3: CASSTASAEQYF. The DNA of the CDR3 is TGTGCCAGCAGCACAGCTAGCGCCGAGCAGTACTTC.

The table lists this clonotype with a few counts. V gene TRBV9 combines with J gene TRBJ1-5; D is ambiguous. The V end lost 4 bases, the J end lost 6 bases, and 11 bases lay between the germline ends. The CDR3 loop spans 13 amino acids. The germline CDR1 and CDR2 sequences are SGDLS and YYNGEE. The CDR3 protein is CASSPGISQPQHF. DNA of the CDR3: TGTGCCAGCAGCCCTGGGATTTCTCAGCCCCAGCATTTT.

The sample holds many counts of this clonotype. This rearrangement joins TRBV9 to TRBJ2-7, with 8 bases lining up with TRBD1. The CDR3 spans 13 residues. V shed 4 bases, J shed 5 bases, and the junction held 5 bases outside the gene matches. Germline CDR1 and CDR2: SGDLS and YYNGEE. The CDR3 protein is CASSPNRGNEQYF. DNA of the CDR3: TGTGCCAGCAGCCCTAACAGGGGGAACGAGCAGTACTTC.